Listed below are T cell receptor beta chains from one sample, sequenced in a study of Tregs in tolerant kidney transplant recipients. TCRdb's copy holds only in-frame clones and misses some; the assay was immunoSEQ multiplex PCR. The sample consists of some 100,000 clones, roughly 92% of them appearing once. The sequenced material came from CD4+ T cells from blood. The receptor source for this set is a human donor in good health. Both conserved end residues are trimmed from each CDR3. Size is stated for part of the rows, as once, few or many counts, or as a class when the clone is expanded.

size	V	J	CDR3
.	TRBV6-4	TRBJ1-2	ASSLREGVYGYT
.	TRBV5-5	TRBJ1-1	ASSSIQGAGNTEAF
.	TRBV7-6	TRBJ1-3	ASSPDIGTIY
once	TRBV7-6	TRBJ1-5	ASSLNNNQPQH
.	TRBV30	TRBJ2-5	AWSIQGPETQY
.	TRBV11-2	TRBJ2-2	ASSFQRTNTGELF
once	TRBV5-1	TRBJ1-5	ASSRDGTANNQPQH
few	TRBV30	TRBJ1-3	AWTLQNSGNTIY
once	TRBV11-3	TRBJ1-6	ASSFSGDSPLH
.	TRBV6-1	TRBJ2-5	ASSASTGTLGETQY
.	TRBV5-6	TRBJ2-3	ASSPVGSRTDTQY
.	TRBV6-6	TRBJ1-2	ASTYGDRYGYT
.	TRBV4-1	TRBJ2-1	ASSQVNPGGSSYNEQF
.	TRBV7-7	TRBJ2-2	ASSLDAGELF
.	TRBV18	TRBJ2-3	ASSPGRGGTDTQY
.	TRBV5-5	TRBJ1-2	ASSLGQVNYGYT
.	TRBV18	TRBJ1-5	ASSPPSGNLITRNQPQH
.	TRBV7-2	TRBJ1-2	ASSLGPQSHYGYT
once	TRBV11-2	TRBJ1-2	ASSFQSGNYGYT
.	TRBV10-2	TRBJ1-3	ASSESGGPSSGNTIY
.	TRBV5-5	TRBJ2-7	ASSLGTSGASYEQY
.	TRBV5-1	TRBJ2-3	ASSLEATPETQY
.	TRBV19	TRBJ2-7	ASRTTSGSYEQY
.	TRBV5-1	TRBJ2-5	ASTRIAGRETQY
.	TRBV6-1	TRBJ1-2	ASSEWVDPPNGYT
few	TRBV30	TRBJ2-2	AFRLGTSTGELF
.	TRBV18	TRBJ1-2	ASSPRGYGYT
.	TRBV18	TRBJ2-7	ASSPPSAAEQY
.	TRBV10-2	TRBJ1-4	ASKGRQGNEKLF
few	TRBV18	TRBJ1-5	ASSPDRVNQPQH